These T cell receptor beta chains were read from a single sample in a study of OX40 agonist ivuxolimab in advanced cancers. Clones were sequenced by immunoSEQ multiplex PCR, and TCRdb holds only the in-frame ones, with some missing. Counted here are about 58,000 clones, over 75% occurring once; the ten biggest clones make up around 3.2%. Specimen: CD4+ or CD8+ T cells sorted from blood, collected in a trial of the OX40 agonist ivuxolimab. The source of these receptors is an adult with an advanced solid tumor such as melanoma, head and neck, liver or kidney cancer. Both conserved end residues are trimmed from each CDR3.

V	J	CDR3
TRBV7-6	TRBJ2-5	ASSLARTQETQY
TRBV29-1	TRBJ2-5	SVGGLAGEETQY
TRBV28	TRBJ2-4	ASRATGTGGSHIQY
TRBV29-1	TRBJ1-1	SVRGYAEAF
TRBV15	TRBJ1-1	ATSRDRGFNTEAF
TRBV30	TRBJ1-5	AWSGQYGGRPQH
TRBV9	TRBJ1-4	ASSSMTGLNEKLF
TRBV7-3	TRBJ2-3	ASSPGQVDTDTQY
TRBV2	TRBJ1-4	ASTREVATNEKLF
TRBV7-9	TRBJ2-3	ASSLTISDTQY